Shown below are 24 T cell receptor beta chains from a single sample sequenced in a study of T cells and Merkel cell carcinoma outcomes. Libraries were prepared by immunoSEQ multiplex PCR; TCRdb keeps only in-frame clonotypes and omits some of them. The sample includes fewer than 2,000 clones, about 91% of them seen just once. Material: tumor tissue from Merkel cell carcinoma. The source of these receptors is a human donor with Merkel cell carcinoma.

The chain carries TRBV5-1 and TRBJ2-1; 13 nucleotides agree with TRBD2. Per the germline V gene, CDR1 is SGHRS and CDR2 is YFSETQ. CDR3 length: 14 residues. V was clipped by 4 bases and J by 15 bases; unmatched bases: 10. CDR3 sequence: CASSTGTSGAVGFF. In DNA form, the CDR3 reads TGCGCCAGCAGCACCGGGACTAGCGGGGCTGTGGGGTTCTTC.

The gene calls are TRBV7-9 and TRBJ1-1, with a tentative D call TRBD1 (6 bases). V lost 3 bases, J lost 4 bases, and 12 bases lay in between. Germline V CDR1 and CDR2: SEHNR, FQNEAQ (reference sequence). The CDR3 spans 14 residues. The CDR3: CASSFEGVGTEAFF. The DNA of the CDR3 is TGTGCCAGCAGCTTTGAGGGGGTGGGCACTGAAGCTTTCTTT.

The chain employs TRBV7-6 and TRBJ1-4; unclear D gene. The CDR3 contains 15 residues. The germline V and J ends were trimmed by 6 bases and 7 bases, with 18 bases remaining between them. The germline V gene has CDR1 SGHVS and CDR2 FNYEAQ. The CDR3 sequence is CASRLTSLRGEKLFF. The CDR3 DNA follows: TGTGCCAGCAGGCTGACATCTCTCCGGGGTGAAAAACTGTTTTTT. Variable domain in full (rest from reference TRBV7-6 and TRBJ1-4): GAGVSQSPRYKVTKRGQDVALRCDPISGHVSLYWYRQALGQGPEFLTYFNYEAQQDKSGLPNDRFSAERPEGSISTLTIQRTEQRDSAMYRCASRLTSLRGEKLFFGSGTQLSVL.

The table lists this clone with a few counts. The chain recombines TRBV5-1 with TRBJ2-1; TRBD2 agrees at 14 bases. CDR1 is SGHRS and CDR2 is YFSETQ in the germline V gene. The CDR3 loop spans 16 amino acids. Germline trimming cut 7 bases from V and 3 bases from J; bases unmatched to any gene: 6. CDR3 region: CASGRGTSGGYNEQFF. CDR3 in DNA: TGCGCCAGCGGTCGGGGGACTAGCGGGGGCTACAATGAGCAGTTCTTC.

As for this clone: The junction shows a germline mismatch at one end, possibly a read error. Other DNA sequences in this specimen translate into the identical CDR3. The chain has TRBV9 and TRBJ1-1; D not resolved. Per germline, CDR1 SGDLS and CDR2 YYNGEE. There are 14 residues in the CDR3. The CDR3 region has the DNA TGTGCCAGCAGCGTAGGAAGGGAATACACCGAAGCTTTCTTT. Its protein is CASSVGREYTEAFF.

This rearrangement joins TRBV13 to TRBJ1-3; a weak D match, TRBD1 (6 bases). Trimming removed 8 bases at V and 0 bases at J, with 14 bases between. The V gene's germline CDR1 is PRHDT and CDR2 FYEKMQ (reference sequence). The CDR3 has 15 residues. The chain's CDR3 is CASGGGGFSGNTIYF. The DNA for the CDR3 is TGTGCCAGCGGAGGAGGGGGGTTCTCTGGAAACACCATATATTTT. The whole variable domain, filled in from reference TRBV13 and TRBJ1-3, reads AAGVIQSPRHLIKEKRETATLKCYPIPRHDTVYWYQQGPGQDPQFLISFYEKMQSDKGSIPDRFSAQQFSDYHSELNMSSLELGDSALYFCASGGGGFSGNTIYFGEGSWLTVV.

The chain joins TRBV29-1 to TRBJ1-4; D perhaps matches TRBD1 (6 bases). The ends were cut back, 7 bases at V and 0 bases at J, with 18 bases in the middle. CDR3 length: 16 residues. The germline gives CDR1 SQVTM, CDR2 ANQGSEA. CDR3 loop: CSAKQGRLSTNEKLFF. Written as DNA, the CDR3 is TGCAGCGCGAAACAGGGACGTTTATCAACTAATGAAAAACTGTTTTTT. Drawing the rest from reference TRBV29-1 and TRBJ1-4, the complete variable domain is SAVISQKPSRDICQRGTSLTIQCQVDSQVTMMFWYRQQPGQSLTLIATANQGSEATYESGFVIDKFPISRPNLTFSTLTVSNMSPEDSSIYLCSAKQGRLSTNEKLFFGSGTQLSVL.

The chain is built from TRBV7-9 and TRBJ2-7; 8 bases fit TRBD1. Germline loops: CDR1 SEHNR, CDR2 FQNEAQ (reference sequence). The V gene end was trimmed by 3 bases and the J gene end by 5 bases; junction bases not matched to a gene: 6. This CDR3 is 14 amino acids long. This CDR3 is CASSFGTGKNEQYF. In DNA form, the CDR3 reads TGTGCCAGCAGCTTCGGGACAGGTAAAAACGAGCAGTACTTC.

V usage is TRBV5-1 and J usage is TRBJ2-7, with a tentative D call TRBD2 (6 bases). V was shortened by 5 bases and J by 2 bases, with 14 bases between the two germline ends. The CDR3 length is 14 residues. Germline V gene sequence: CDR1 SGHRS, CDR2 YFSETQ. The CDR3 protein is CASSSGTGTYEQYF. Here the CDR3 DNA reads TGCGCCAGCAGTTCCGGGACTGGGACCTACGAGCAGTACTTC.

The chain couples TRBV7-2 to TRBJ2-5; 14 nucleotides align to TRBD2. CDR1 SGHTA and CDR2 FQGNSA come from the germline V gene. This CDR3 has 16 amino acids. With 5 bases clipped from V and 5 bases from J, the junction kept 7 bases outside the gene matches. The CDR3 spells CASSPRTSGGSETQYF. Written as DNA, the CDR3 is TGTGCCAGCAGCCCACGGACTAGCGGGGGGTCTGAGACCCAGTACTTC.

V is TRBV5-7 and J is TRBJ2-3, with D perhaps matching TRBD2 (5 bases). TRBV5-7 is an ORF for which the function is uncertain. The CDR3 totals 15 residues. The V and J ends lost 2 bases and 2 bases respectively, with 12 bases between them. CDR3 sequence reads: CASSLQRIITDTQYF. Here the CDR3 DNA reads TGTGCCAGCAGCTTACAGCGGATTATCACAGATACGCAGTATTTT.

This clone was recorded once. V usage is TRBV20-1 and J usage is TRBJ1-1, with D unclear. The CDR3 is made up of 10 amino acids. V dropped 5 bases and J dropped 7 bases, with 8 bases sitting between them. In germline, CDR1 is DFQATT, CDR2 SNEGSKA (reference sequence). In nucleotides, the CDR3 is TGCAGTGCTTTCATCATTGAAGCTTTCTTT. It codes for CSAFIIEAFF.

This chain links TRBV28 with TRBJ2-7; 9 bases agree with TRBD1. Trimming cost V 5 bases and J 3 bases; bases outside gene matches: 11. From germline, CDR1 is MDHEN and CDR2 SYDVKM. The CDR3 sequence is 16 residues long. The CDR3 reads CASSAPRGQGDYEQYF. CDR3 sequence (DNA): TGTGCCAGCAGTGCCCCCAGGGGACAGGGCGACTACGAGCAGTACTTC. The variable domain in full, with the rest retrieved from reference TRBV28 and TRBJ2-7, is DVKVTQSSRYLVKRTGEKVFLECVQDMDHENMFWYRQDPGLGLRLIYFSYDVKMKEKGDIPEGYSVSREKKERFSLILESASTNQTSMYLCASSAPRGQGDYEQYFGPGTRLTVT.

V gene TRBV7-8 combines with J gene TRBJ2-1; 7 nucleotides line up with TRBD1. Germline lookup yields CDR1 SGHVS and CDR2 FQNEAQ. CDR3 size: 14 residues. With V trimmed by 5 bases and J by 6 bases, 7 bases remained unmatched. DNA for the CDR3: TGTGCCAGCAGCCCCAAGGACAGGAGCAATGAGCAGTTCTTC. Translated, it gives CASSPKDRSNEQFF.

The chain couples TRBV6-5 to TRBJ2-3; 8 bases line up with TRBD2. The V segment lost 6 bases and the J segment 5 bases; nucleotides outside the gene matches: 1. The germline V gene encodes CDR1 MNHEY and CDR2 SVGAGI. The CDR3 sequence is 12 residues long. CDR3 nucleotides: TGTGCCAGCAGGACTAGCGAAGATACGCAGTATTTT. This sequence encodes CASRTSEDTQYF.

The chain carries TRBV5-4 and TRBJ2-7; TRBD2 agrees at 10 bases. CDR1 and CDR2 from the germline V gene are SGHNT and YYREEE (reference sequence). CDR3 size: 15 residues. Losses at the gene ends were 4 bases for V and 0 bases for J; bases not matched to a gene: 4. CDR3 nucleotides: TGTGCCAGCAGCACCCGGACTAGCGGCTCCTACGAGCAGTACTTC. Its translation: CASSTRTSGSYEQYF.

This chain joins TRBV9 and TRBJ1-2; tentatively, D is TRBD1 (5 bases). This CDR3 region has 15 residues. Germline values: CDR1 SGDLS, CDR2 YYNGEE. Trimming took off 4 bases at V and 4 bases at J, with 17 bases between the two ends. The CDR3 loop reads CASSQKDSNPYGYTF. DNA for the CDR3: TGTGCCAGCAGCCAAAAAGACAGCAACCCCTATGGCTACACCTTC.

This CDR3 is CAWSSGTDNSPLHF. The CDR3 DNA sequence: TGTGCCTGGAGTTCCGGGACGGATAATTCACCCCTCCACTTT. The chain combines TRBV30 with TRBJ1-6; D is perhaps TRBD1 (5 bases). The germline CDR1 and CDR2 sequences are GTSNPN and SVGIG (reference sequence). The CDR3 spans 14 residues. Trimming removed 2 bases from V and 5 bases from J, with 10 bases in between.

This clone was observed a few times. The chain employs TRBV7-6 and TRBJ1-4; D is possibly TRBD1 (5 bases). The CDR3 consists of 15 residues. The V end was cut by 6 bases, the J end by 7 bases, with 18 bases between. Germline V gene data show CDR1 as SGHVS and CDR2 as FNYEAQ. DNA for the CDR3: TGTGCCAGCAGGGGTGAGGGACGGAACACTGAAAAACTGTTTTTT. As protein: CASRGEGRNTEKLFF.

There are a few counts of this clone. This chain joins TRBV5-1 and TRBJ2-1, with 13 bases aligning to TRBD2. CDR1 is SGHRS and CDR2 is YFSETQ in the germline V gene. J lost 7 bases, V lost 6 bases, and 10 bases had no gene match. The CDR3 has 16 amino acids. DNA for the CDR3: TGCGCCAGCAACCCTTTCGGGACTAGCGGGGAGAATGAGCAGTTCTTC. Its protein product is CASNPFGTSGENEQFF.

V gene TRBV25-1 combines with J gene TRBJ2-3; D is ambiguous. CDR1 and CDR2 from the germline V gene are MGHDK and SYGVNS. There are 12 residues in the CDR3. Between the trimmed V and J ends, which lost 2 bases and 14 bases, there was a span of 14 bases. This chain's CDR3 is CASSELGVVRYF. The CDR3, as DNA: TGTGCCAGCAGTGAACTTGGCGTTGTGAGGTATTTT.

CDR3 amino acids: CASSKYGPSSGNTIYF. DNA for the CDR3: TGTGCCAGCAGCAAATACGGGCCTTCCTCTGGAAACACCATATATTTT. The chain joins TRBV28 to TRBJ1-3, with unresolved D. CDR1 and CDR2 (germline): MDHEN, SYDVKM. V lost 6 bases and J 0 bases, leaving 15 bases between the germline ends. CDR3 length: 16 amino acids.

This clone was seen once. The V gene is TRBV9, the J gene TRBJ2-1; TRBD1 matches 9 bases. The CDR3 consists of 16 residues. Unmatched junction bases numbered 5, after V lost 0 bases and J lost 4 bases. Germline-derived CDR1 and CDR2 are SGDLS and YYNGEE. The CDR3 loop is CASSVEAGTGYNEQFF. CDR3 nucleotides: TGTGCCAGCAGCGTAGAGGCCGGGACAGGGTACAATGAGCAGTTCTTC.

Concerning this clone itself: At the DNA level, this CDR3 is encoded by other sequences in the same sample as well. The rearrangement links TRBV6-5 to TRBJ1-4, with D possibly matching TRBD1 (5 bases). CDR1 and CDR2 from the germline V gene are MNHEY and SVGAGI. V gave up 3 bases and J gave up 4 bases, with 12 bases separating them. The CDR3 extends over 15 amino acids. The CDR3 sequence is CASSYGQGFNEKLFF. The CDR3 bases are TGTGCCAGCAGTTATGGACAAGGGTTTAATGAAAAACTGTTTTTT.